This TCR beta chain was sequenced during a study of metastatic and nonmetastatic thyroid tumors (dated by TCRdb to between 2020 and 2021). Context from the whole study: Repertoires from peripheral blood and from tumor or nodule tissue samples of malignant and benign thyroid patients were compared. General conclusions and limits of the study: In both blood and tumor samples, TCR beta diversity was reported to be significantly higher in malignant tumors than in benign nodules.

The method was PCR. Sequencing was performed on an Illumina HiSeq 4000. The TCR beta-chain CDR3 region of each patient was profiled by high-throughput sequencing. The study's own analysis went as follows. A classifier to discriminate distant-metastatic papillary thyroid cancer patients was built from CDR3 differences across clinicopathological groups. To measure repertoire diversity the researchers used the Shannon index, while the Morisita-Horn index served to gauge how similar the tumor and blood repertoires were. TCRdb's own reprocessing of the public reads used fastp at Q25 and MiXCR and kept productive beta chains. TCRdb, rather than the study authors, made the V and J calls. This sample has several thousand clones in its table, and roughly 37% of those were observed once. The top ten clones comprise roughly two fifths of the sample. A word on this clone: It lacks a known antigen. Per-base quality was not reported, and no clone a single base away is much larger than it.

V is shortened by 6 bases, J by 2 bases, and the region joining them spans 21 bases. According to the germline V gene (reference sequence), CDR1 reads DFQATT and CDR2 reads SNEGSKA. From the cysteine up to the phenylalanine, the CDR3 has a length of 16 residues. Left in the record is the CDR3 DNA by itself, 48 bases read in frame from the first base. No patient had received any treatment before thyroid surgery. Using T-cell receptor beta sequencing, the study looked back at clinical samples from patients collected from the early 2010s to the late 2010s. The V gene is TRBV20-1 and the J gene is TRBJ2-3, with the D call perhaps TRBD1 or TRBD2, each one matching 6 bases. The material sequenced was tumor tissue. This receptor was identified in a female donor with papillary thyroid cancer or a benign thyroid nodule (not recorded which). Some clones in this sample may be carry-over from other donors' samples. The CDR3: CSARSPIGGTTDTQYF. The DNA sequence is as follows: TGCAGTGCCAGATCCCCGATAGGGGGGACCACAGATACGCAGTATTTT.